This T cell receptor (beta chain) was documented in a study of PD-L1 blockade in urothelial cancer. Overall study: There were a median of around 140,000 T cells in blood samples. Study results and limitations: Where pretreatment blood TCR clonality fell below the median, better survival was predicted.

Documented time point: pretreatment peripheral blood. Patients in the study were battling locally advanced or metastatic urothelial carcinoma. This CDR3 comprises 15 residues. Germline V lookup: CDR1 SGHVS, CDR2 FQNEAQ. V was trimmed by 1 base and J by 0 bases, leaving 9 bases between them. Synthetically made TCR analog templates were put into each PCR as spikes. Profiling relied on immunoSEQ multiplex PCR, and the TCRdb table lists in-frame clones only, not all of them. The sample consists of 85,000 to 90,000 clones, roughly 90% of them appearing once. Note on this clone: The antigen is unknown.

The sequenced sample was PBMCs, obtained around atezolizumab (anti-PD-L1) treatment. The sequence was obtained from a woman aged 80 or over with urothelial cancer. The chain couples TRBV7-8 to TRBJ1-1; D is uncertain. The CDR3 protein is CASSLVATMNTEAFF. The CDR3 region has the DNA TGTGCCAGCAGCTTAGTTGCAACAATGAACACTGAAGCTTTCTTT.